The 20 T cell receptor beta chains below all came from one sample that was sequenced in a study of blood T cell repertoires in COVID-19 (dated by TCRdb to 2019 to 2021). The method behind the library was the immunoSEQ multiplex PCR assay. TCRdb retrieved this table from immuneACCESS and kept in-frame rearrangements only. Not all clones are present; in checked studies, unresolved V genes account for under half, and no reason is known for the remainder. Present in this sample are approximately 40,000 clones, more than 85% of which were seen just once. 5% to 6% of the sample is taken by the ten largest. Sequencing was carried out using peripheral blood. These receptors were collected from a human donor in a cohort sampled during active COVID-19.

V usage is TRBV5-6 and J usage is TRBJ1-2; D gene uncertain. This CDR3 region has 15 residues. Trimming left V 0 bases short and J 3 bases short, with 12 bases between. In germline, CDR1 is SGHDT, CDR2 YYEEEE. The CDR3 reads CASSLEARGYYGYTF. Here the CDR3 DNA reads TGTGCCAGCAGCTTGGAGGCCCGAGGGTACTATGGCTACACCTTC.

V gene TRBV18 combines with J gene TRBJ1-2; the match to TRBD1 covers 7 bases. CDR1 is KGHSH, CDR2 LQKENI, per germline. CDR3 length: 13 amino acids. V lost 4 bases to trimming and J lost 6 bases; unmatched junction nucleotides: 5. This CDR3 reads CASSRPTGNGYTF. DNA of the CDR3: TGTGCCAGCTCACGACCGACAGGGAATGGCTACACCTTC.

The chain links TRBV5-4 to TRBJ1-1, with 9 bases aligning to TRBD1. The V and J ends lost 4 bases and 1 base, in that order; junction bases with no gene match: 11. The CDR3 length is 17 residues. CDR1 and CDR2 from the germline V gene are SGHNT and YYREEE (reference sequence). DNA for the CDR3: TGTGCCAGCAGCCTGTACAGGGGGCAAGGACGGAACACTGAAGCTTTCTTT. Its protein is CASSLYRGQGRNTEAFF.

CDR3 DNA: TGCGCCAGCAGCCGCACAGGGATGATTGAGACCCAGTACTTC. Amino acid sequence: CASSRTGMIETQYF. This sequence joins TRBV5-1 and TRBJ2-5; a possible D gene is TRBD1 (6 bases). The CDR3 has 14 residues. The germline gives CDR1 SGHRS, CDR2 YFSETQ. The ends were cut back, 4 bases at V and 5 bases at J, with 15 bases in the middle.

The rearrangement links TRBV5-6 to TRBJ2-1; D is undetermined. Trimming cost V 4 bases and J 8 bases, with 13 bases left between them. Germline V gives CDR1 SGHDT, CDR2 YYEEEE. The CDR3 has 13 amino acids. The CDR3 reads CASSPAVADEQFF. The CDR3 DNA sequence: TGTGCCAGCAGCCCAGCTGTAGCCGATGAGCAGTTCTTC.

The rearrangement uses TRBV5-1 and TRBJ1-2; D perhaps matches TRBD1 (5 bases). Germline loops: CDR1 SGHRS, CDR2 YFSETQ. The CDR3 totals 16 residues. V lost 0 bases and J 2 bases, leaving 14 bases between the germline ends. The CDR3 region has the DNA TGCGCCAGCAGCTTGGCCGACAGATATCTAAACTATGGCTACACCTTC. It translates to CASSLADRYLNYGYTF.

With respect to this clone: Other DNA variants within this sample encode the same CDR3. This CDR3 is CASSPRGMNTEAFF. The CDR3 bases are TGTGCCAGCTCACCTCGGGGGATGAACACTGAAGCTTTCTTT. The chain is built from TRBV18 and TRBJ1-1, with D tentatively TRBD1 (5 bases). Germline V CDR1 and CDR2: KGHSH, LQKENI. The CDR3 totals 14 residues. Deletions cut 3 bases from V and 0 bases from J, with 8 bases between.

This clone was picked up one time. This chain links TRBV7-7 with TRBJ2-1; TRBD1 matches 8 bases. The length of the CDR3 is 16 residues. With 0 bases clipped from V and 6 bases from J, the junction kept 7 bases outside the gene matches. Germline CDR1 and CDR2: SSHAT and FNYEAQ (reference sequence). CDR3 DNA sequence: TGTGCCAGCAGCTTAGCTGAGACAGGGGAATTCAATGAGCAGTTCTTC. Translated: CASSLAETGEFNEQFF.

Here the CDR3 DNA reads TGTGCCATCAGTGAGGAGAGGGTCGAGCAGTACTTC. Encoded protein: CAISEERVEQYF. The rearrangement links TRBV10-3 to TRBJ2-7; D perhaps matches TRBD2 (5 bases). Germline values: CDR1 ENHRY, CDR2 SYGVKD. This CDR3 region has 12 residues. V was clipped by 2 bases and J by 6 bases, with 8 bases between them.

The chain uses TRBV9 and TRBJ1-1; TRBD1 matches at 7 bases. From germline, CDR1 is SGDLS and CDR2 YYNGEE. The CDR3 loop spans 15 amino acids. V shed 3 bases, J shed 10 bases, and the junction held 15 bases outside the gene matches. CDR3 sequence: CASSGDGVIRGRAFF. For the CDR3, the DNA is TGTGCCAGCAGCGGCGATGGAGTGATCAGGGGGAGAGCTTTCTTT.

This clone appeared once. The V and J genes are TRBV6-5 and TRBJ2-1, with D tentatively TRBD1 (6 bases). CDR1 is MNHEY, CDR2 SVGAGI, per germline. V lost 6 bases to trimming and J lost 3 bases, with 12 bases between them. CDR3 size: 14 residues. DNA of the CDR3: TGTGCCAGCAGGTTTTTGGACAGCTACAATGAGCAGTTCTTC. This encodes CASRFLDSYNEQFF.

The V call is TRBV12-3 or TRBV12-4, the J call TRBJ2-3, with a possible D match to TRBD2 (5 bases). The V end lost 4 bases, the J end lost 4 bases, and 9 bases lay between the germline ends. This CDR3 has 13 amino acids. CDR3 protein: CASSSGVADTQYF. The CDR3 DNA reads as TGTGCCAGCAGTTCCGGGGTGGCAGATACGCAGTATTTT.

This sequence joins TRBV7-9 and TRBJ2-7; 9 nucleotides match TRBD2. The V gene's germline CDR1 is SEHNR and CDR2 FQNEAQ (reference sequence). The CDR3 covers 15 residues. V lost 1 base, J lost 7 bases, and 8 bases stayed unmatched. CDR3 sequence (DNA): TGTGCCAGCAGCTTAGATCTAGCGGGATTGGTAGAGCAGTACTTC. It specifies CASSLDLAGLVEQYF.

The CDR3 coding sequence is TGTGCCAGCAGCCAGACACAGGGGTGGGATAATTCACCCCTCCACTTT. Amino acid sequence: CASSQTQGWDNSPLHF. The chain joins TRBV14 to TRBJ1-6, with 7 positions matching TRBD1. V gave up 3 bases and J gave up 5 bases; unmatched junction bases: 7. The germline V gene has CDR1 SGHDN and CDR2 FVKESK. The CDR3 is 16 amino acids. The complete variable domain, with remaining parts taken from reference TRBV14 and TRBJ1-6, reads EAGVTQFPSHSVIEKGQTVTLRCDPISGHDNLYWYRRVMGKEIKFLLHFVKESKQDESGMPNNRFLAERTGGTYSTLKVQPAELEDSGVYFCASSQTQGWDNSPLHFGNGTRLTVT.

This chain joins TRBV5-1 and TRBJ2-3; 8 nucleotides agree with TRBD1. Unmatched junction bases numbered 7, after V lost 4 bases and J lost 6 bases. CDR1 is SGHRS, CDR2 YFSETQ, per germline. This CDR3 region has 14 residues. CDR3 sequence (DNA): TGCGCCAGCAGCCCGGACAGGGCCGGGGATACGCAGTATTTT. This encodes CASSPDRAGDTQYF.

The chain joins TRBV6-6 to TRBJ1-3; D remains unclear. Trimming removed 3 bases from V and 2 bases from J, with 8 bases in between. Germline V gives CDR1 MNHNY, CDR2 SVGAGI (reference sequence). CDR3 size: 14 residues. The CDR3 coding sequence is TGTGCCAGCAGTTATACAAACACTGGAAACACCATATATTTT. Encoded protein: CASSYTNTGNTIYF.

Here the CDR3 reads CASSIQGVSEAFF. In nucleotides, the CDR3 is TGTGCCAGCAGTATCCAGGGGGTAAGTGAAGCTTTCTTT. The chain uses TRBV6-2 or TRBV6-3 and TRBJ1-1, with 7 bases lining up with TRBD1. This CDR3 has 13 amino acids. J lost 7 bases, V lost 5 bases, and 7 bases had no gene match. Germline-derived CDR1 and CDR2 are MNHEY and SVGEGT.

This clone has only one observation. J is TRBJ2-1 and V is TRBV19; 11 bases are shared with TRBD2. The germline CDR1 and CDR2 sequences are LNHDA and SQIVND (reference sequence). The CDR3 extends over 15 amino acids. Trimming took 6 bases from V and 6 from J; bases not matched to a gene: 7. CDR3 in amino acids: CASRGSGGAGNEQFF. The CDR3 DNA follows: TGTGCCAGTAGGGGTAGCGGGGGGGCAGGCAATGAGCAGTTCTTC.

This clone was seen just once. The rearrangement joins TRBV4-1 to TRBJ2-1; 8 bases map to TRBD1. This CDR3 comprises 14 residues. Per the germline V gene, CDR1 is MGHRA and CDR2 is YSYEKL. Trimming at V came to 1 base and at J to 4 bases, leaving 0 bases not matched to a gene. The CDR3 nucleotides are TGCGCCAGCAGCCAAGGGACAGGGTACAATGAGCAGTTCTTC. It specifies CASSQGTGYNEQFF.

The CDR3 is CASSYLRSNTGELFF. The CDR3 nucleotides are TGTGCCAGCAGTTACCTTCGGAGTAACACCGGGGAGCTGTTTTTT. The rearrangement links TRBV6-6 to TRBJ2-2; D is undetermined. Trimming took off 2 bases at V and 2 bases at J, with 9 bases between the two ends. The germline CDR1 and CDR2 sequences are MNHNY and SVGAGI (reference sequence). The CDR3 is 15 amino acids.